The sequence of this TCR beta chain was determined in a study of cytomegalovirus exposure and HLA in healthy donors (dated 2017 in TCRdb). At the level of the whole study: An earlier analysis of 587 of the donors reported 250 to 300 Gb of sequence data and approximately 120 million unique TCR beta sequences obtained from about 179 million T cells. An early release covering roughly 640 HLA-typed donors comprised around 300 gigabases of sequencing data and around 85 million unique TCR sequences. Among the roughly 370 genotyped donors, around 81% belonged to the genetic ancestry cluster associated with self-reported Caucasian donors. The study aimed to test whether signatures of past pathogen exposure could be identified by cataloging public T cell receptors. The T cell repertoires of some 700 subjects were profiled by immunosequencing and related to cytomegalovirus serostatus. Along with the 666-subject first cohort, a separate validation cohort of approximately 110 different subjects was used. The study combined high-throughput TCR immunosequencing, statistical association of individual TCRs with disease status, and machine learning to predict cytomegalovirus infection status. In a later analysis, previously published TCR beta repertoires from 600 to 850 donors were re-analyzed and high-resolution HLA genotyping was added so that TCR occurrence patterns could be studied. Rather than drawing on any new phenotypic data, the later analysis identified candidate immune exposures from TCR beta sequences and the way those sequences occurred across donors. An earlier analysis of 500 to 750 of the donors applied high-throughput TCR beta sequencing to assess whether each TCR beta V gene segment acted as functional or pseudogenic. Alongside the repertoire data, information on donor age, sex, ethnicity and CMV serostatus was compiled. A later genetic analysis took genome-wide SNP genotypes for about 65% of the 666 donors and used that subset as a discovery cohort. All discovery cohort repertoires had been generated using a single sequencing platform. Both class I and class II loci were covered by HLA typing, at four-digit resolution. The number of donors typed differed by locus, with about 629-640 for A, B, C, DRB1 and DQB1, more than 500 for DQA1, 600 to 610 for DPA1, and 472 for DPB1. About 5 DR-DQ haplotypes were handled as single units for association and clustering, since linkage in the cohort was strong. On average, about 240,000 unique TCR beta nucleotide sequences were sequenced per donor among some 430 genotyped donors of the cohort, with about 19% of those sequences being non-productive. Overall study outcomes, separate from this receptor: For the cohort, immune exposure information was limited to CMV serostatus. Linkage disequilibrium might explain the correlated functional status among segregating V segments, but an unknown experimental factor could not be ruled out. According to a later analysis, parvovirus B19, influenza, CMV and Epstein-Barr virus appeared linked to several top co-occurrence clusters. The study gave a list of some 150 TCR beta chains associated with cytomegalovirus. The cohort was sequenced for TCR beta chains only, and without alpha or paired-chain data the features that could be detected were limited. Some IMGT-functional V segments, including TRBV6-2 and TRBV6-3, could not be told apart with the 87-base-pair reads, so those segments were excluded. In a later analysis, most CMV-associated TCR beta chains were found to appear HLA-restricted, with HLA associations seemingly driven largely by CMV exposure. Because counts were too low, some 17 rarely observed V segments, including chromosome 9 orphons, were excluded from the earlier analysis of some 590 of the donors. Because HLA typing was missing for some donors at each locus, association tests included only the typed subset. The authors suggested that the approach could potentially be extended to other disease states and immunological phenotypes. A cluster of highly shared sequence variants was judged likely to represent a technical artifact of the sequencing pipeline. In an earlier analysis of approximately 590 of the donors, most TCR beta V segments appeared in productive rearrangements about 87% or about 30% of the time, broadly matching IMGT annotations. A later genetic analysis reported fewer N-insertions in productive TCRs among donors in an Asian-associated ancestry cluster than the roughly 650-donor mean. The presence/absence analyses assumed that sequencing depth was roughly uniform across donors, and that assumption may not be true. In a later analysis, the rate of TCR association differed among HLA loci, with DRB1 alleles having the most associated TCRs and HLA-C alleles having the fewest. A later analysis associated 16,951 TCR beta sequences with specific HLA alleles at a false discovery rate of 0.05. Compared with equally common non-associated chains, HLA-associated TCR beta chains in a later analysis were more clonally expanded and had lower generation probabilities. A further reported finding was that TCR beta sequences accurately predicted the HLA-A and HLA-B alleles for most subjects in the first cohort. When HLA alleles, especially DR and DQ, strongly co-occurred, attributing TCR associations to individual alleles was difficult. Most TCR sequences were observed very rarely across donors, whereas some public TCRs were present in many individuals. In a later genetic analysis, a missense DCLRE1C variant was associated with V-gene and J-gene trimming of TCR beta chains, and the association was replicated in an independent cohort. A few of the identified cytomegalovirus-associated TCR beta chains were confirmed in vitro to be specific for cytomegalovirus antigens. The classifier was reported to diagnose cytomegalovirus status with high specificity and sensitivity in both the original cohort and the validation cohort.

The method was the immunoSEQ multiplex PCR assay. For the multiplex PCR, a mixture combining 60 forward primers for TCR Vbeta segments and 13 reverse primers for TCR Jbeta segments was used. A multiplex PCR assay on genomic DNA amplified the CDR3 region of rearranged TCR beta genes. On the Illumina HiSeq System, the amplified TCR beta libraries were sequenced as 87-base-pair reads. For the original study's pipeline: A later analysis counted tens of millions of unique TCR beta chains across the 700 or so repertoires, and approximately 11 million of these chains were shared by at least two donors. Raw reads were error-corrected and collapsed into unique sequences with a nearest-neighbor algorithm that merged closely related sequences to remove PCR and sequencing errors. To assign V, D and J gene segments, CDR3 sequences were aligned to IMGT reference sequences. For a sequence to be retained, a match of at least six nucleotides was required to both a V gene segment and a J gene segment. A rearrangement counted as productive if the CDR3 had no stop codons and remained in frame with V and J, and every other rearrangement counted as non-productive. CDR3 was defined according to IMGT convention as the region running from the second conserved V-encoded cysteine to the conserved J-encoded phenylalanine. The earlier analysis of fewer than 700 of the donors excluded sequences that lacked an unambiguous match to a single V gene segment. An earlier analysis of several hundred of the donors called V segments functional above 56.7% productive rearrangements and segregating when the between-donor standard deviation exceeded 5%. A statistical classification framework was built for diagnosing cytomegalovirus status from the catalog of TCR beta chain sequences. V and J gene assignment, in a later analysis, came from comparing TCR nucleotide sequences with IMGT/GENE-DB human TR gene sequences. The TCRdist pipeline was used in a later analysis to assign CDR3 sequences and most-parsimonious VDJ recombination scenarios. In a later analysis, each TCR beta chain was defined by its CDR3 amino acid sequence together with its V-gene family, and reads without a unique V-gene family were excluded. A later analysis removed 592 highly shared, low-generation-probability nucleotide sequences to deal with suspected cross-contamination and a sequencing artifact. A later analysis calculated a clonal expansion index for each public chain from normalized within-repertoire ranks of inferred template counts. Generation probabilities in a later analysis came from a VDJ recombination model fitted to out-of-frame rearrangements, and those results were checked against IGoR. In a later analysis, hypergeometric tests were used to score TCR-TCR, TCR-HLA and TCR-CMV co-occurrence, with a repertoire-size bias correction applied to TCR pairs. A later analysis estimated false discovery rates by permuting HLA or CMV assignments 20 times. In a later analysis, co-occurring TCRs were grouped with DBSCAN, and TCRdist sequence similarity was added when clustering was performed within HLA-allele-positive subsets. Repertoires with fewer than 30,000 or more than 120,000 public chains were left out of co-occurrence clustering, as were five repertoires with anomalous nucleotide sharing. Imported from immuneACCESS, the table was reduced by TCRdb to in-frame sequences with V and J called. These copies leave out some clones; in studies compared against another copy, an unresolved V gene accounts for under half, and the cause of the remainder is not known. D and trimming were read from the DNA, whereas the V and J calls and clone size are those reported in that table. Across this sample there are more than 80,000 clones, with 60% to 75% seen only once. The top ten hold approximately 3% of the sample.

The cohort consisted of some 670 healthy bone marrow donors. At the time of sampling, every cohort member was nominally healthy, though immune exposures that went unrecorded were likely present. The donor tested CMV seronegative and was one of the 352 seronegative cohort members. A peripheral blood sample was collected from each donor, and TCR beta sequencing was performed on peripheral blood mononuclear cells. Genomic DNA extraction from the blood cell samples was performed with the Qiagen DNeasy Blood Extraction Kit. This clone was seen just once. Its specific antigen is unknown. No base qualities exist here, and no much larger clone lies one base off it. Trimming removed 4 bases from V and 4 bases from J, leaving 14 bases between the germline ends. Counted from cysteine to phenylalanine, this CDR3 has 15 amino acids. Only the CDR3 DNA stays, 45 bases, in frame from base 1. CDR1 and CDR2 were assigned from the germline V gene (reference sequence) as LNHDA and SQIVND.

The sequencing input was PBMCs. The chain uses TRBV19 and TRBJ1-3; 5 matching bases give a weak D call of TRBD1. The clonotype originates from a man in his 60s in good health and CMV-seronegative. The nucleotide sequence reads TGTGCCAGTAGTAAATGGCAGGGTCCAGGAAACACCATATATTTT. The resulting protein is CASSKWQGPGNTIYF.